This T cell receptor (beta chain) is drawn from a study of T cell changes during pregnancy in multiple sclerosis. Trimming shortened V by 3 bases and J by 8 bases, and 10 bases separated the two germline ends. This CDR3 is built from 12 residues. Germline assignment: CDR1 MDHEN and CDR2 SYDVKM. The assay was immunoSEQ multiplex PCR, and TCRdb's table has in-frame clones only and misses some. The sample has about 48,000 clones; just over 85% are singletons. The sequence derives from a female donor with multiple sclerosis, enrolled in a pregnancy study. This chain joins TRBV28 and TRBJ1-2, with D unresolved. This specimen was CD4+ T cells from peripheral blood mononuclear cells, taken in the second trimester of pregnancy. CDR3 in amino acids: CASSFFQRGYTF. The CDR3, as DNA: TGTGCCAGCAGTTTTTTCCAGCGGGGCTACACCTTC.